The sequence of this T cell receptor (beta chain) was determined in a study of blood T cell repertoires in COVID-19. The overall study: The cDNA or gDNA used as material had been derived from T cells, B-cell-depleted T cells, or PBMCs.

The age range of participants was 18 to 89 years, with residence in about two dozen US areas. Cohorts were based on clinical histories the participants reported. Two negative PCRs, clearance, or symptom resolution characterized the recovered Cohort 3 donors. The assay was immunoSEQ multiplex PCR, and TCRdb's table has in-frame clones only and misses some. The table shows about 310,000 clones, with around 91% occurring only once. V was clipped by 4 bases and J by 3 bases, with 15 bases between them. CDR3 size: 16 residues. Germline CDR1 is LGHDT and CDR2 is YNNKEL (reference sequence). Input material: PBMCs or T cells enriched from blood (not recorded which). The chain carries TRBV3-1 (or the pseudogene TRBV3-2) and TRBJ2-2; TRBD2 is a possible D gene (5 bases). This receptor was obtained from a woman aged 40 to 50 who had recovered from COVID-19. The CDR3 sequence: CASSPWARRDTGELFF. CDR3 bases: TGTGCCAGCAGCCCCTGGGCTAGGCGGGACACCGGGGAGCTGTTTTTT.